The 24 T cell receptor beta chains listed next were all sequenced from one sample in a study of T cell responses to AZD1222 COVID-19 vaccine. Clones were sequenced by immunoSEQ multiplex PCR, and TCRdb holds only the in-frame ones, with some missing. The sample includes some 120,000 clones, about nine tenths of them seen just once. This specimen consisted of peripheral blood, obtained on day 0 of MenACWY control vaccination. These receptors all come from an adult in good health.

This chain joins TRBV10-3 and TRBJ2-5, with TRBD1 as a possible D gene (5 bases). This CDR3 has 16 residues. Germline CDR1 ENHRY, CDR2 SYGVKD. Trimming left V 6 bases short and J 1 base short, with 18 bases between. The CDR3 region is CAISTSRDQLQETQYF. DNA of the CDR3: TGTGCCATCAGCACCAGCAGGGATCAACTCCAAGAGACCCAGTACTTC.

V gene TRBV18 combines with J gene TRBJ1-1, with D maybe TRBD1 (5 bases). The germline V and J ends were trimmed by 2 bases and 6 bases, with 10 bases remaining between them. CDR1 is KGHSH, CDR2 LQKENI, per germline. This CDR3 contains 13 residues. The DNA of the CDR3 is TGTGCCAGCTCACCAGACCCGGGGGCTGAAGCTTTCTTT. This encodes CASSPDPGAEAFF. Complete variable domain (other parts from reference TRBV18 and TRBJ1-1): NAGVMQNPRHLVRRRGQEARLRCSPMKGHSHVYWYRQLPEEGLKFMVYLQKENIIDESGMPKERFSAEFPKEGPSILRIQQVVRGDSAAYFCASSPDPGAEAFFGQGTRLTVV.

The chain couples TRBV7-6 to TRBJ2-5, with D perhaps TRBD1 (6 bases). Trimming took 1 base from V and 3 from J, leaving 15 bases between them. Germline-derived CDR1 and CDR2 are SGHVS and FNYEAQ. CDR3 length: 16 amino acids. The CDR3: CASSLGGTMGKETQYF. CDR3 coding DNA: TGTGCCAGCAGCTTAGGGGGGACAATGGGGAAAGAGACCCAGTACTTC.

The genes are TRBV3-1 (or the pseudogene TRBV3-2) and TRBJ2-7; D call uncertain. Germline V CDR1 and CDR2: LGHDT, YNNKEL (reference sequence). This CDR3 comprises 17 residues. Trimming removed 0 bases at V and 0 bases at J, with 15 bases between. CDR3 sequence: CASSQESKGLSSYEQYF. The CDR3 DNA reads TGTGCCAGCAGCCAAGAGTCGAAAGGGCTTAGCTCCTACGAGCAGTACTTC.

This clone was detected a few times. As DNA, the CDR3 is TGCGCCAGCAGCTTGACTAGCGGGAGGGGTTACGAGCAGTACTTC. The encoded protein is CASSLTSGRGYEQYF. The V and J genes are TRBV5-1 and TRBJ2-7; 13 bases match TRBD2. V lost 1 base and J lost 4; bases outside the gene matches: 2. The CDR3 runs to 15 residues. The germline V gene encodes CDR1 SGHRS and CDR2 YFSETQ.

The rearrangement joins TRBV9 to TRBJ1-1; tentatively, D is TRBD1 (6 bases). The germline V gene encodes CDR1 SGDLS and CDR2 YYNGEE. The CDR3 spans 14 residues. V was pared by 4 bases and J by 3 bases, with 13 bases between. CDR3: CASSPRTADTEAFF. The CDR3 nucleotides are TGTGCCAGCAGCCCCCGGACAGCCGACACTGAAGCTTTCTTT.

The chain couples TRBV7-9 to TRBJ2-1; 8 bases line up with TRBD1. Germline lookup yields CDR1 SEHNR and CDR2 FQNEAQ (reference sequence). CDR3 length equals 15 residues. The junction had 5 bases not matched to a gene; V was cut back by 4 bases and J by 3 bases. CDR3 DNA sequence: TGTGCCAGCAGCTCCGGACAGGGCGTCTACAATGAGCAGTTCTTC. This sequence encodes CASSSGQGVYNEQFF. The variable domain in full, completed from reference TRBV7-9 and TRBJ2-1, reads DTGVSQNPRHKITKRGQNVTFRCDPISEHNRLYWYRQTLGQGPEFLTYFQNEAQLEKSRLLSDRFSAERPKGSFSTLEIQRTEQGDSAMYLCASSSGQGVYNEQFFGPGTRLTVL.

The chain joins TRBV19 to TRBJ2-3, with D perhaps being TRBD1 or TRBD2 (5 bases each). The CDR3 sequence is 15 residues long. Trimming removed 7 bases at V and 6 bases at J, with 20 bases between. Germline loops: CDR1 LNHDA, CDR2 SQIVND (reference sequence). CDR3 region: CASMGPAVGSDTQYF. CDR3 bases: TGTGCCAGTATGGGACCCGCCGTGGGTTCGGATACGCAGTATTTT.

The rearrangement links TRBV30 to TRBJ1-3; tentative D call: TRBD1 (6 bases). The CDR3 length is 16 residues. Germline lookup yields CDR1 GTSNPN and CDR2 SVGIG (reference sequence). V was clipped by 3 bases and J by 4 bases, with 19 bases between them. CDR3: CAWSQKVGAAGNTIYF. DNA for the CDR3: TGTGCCTGGAGCCAGAAAGTGGGGGCGGCAGGAAACACCATATATTTT.

V gene TRBV2 combines with J gene TRBJ1-2; a possible D gene is TRBD1 (6 bases). V lost 3 bases and J lost 3, with 8 bases in between. The germline V gene has CDR1 SNHLY and CDR2 FYNNEI. This CDR3 spans 13 amino acids. CDR3: CASSEGTYYGYTF. CDR3 bases: TGTGCCAGCAGTGAGGGGACATACTATGGCTACACCTTC.

This chain joins TRBV19 and TRBJ2-7; TRBD2 aligns across 14 bases. CDR1 and CDR2 (germline): LNHDA, SQIVND (reference sequence). J was trimmed by 6 bases and V by 5 bases; bases with no gene match: 0. This CDR3 comprises 13 residues. CDR3 in DNA: TGTGCCAGTAGTGGACTAGCGGGGGGCGAGCAGTACTTC. Translating gives CASSGLAGGEQYF.

V and J are TRBV10-3 and TRBJ2-1; 8 bases fit TRBD2. The CDR3 contains 12 residues. Germline-derived CDR1 and CDR2 are ENHRY and SYGVKD. Trimming took 8 bases from V and 8 from J; bases not matched to a gene: 5. CDR3 bases: TGTGCCATCGGGACTAGAGGCGATGAGCAGTTCTTC. Encoded protein: CAIGTRGDEQFF.

The gene calls are TRBV19 and TRBJ1-1; 10 nucleotides align to TRBD1. The CDR3 extends over 15 amino acids. V shed 6 bases, J shed 5 bases, and the junction held 9 bases outside the gene matches. Germline CDR1 reads LNHDA; CDR2 reads SQIVND (reference sequence). CDR3: CASRRQDRGSTEAFF. In DNA form, the CDR3 reads TGTGCCAGTAGACGCCAGGACAGGGGGAGTACTGAAGCTTTCTTT.

This clone appeared a single time. This chain connects TRBV5-1 to TRBJ2-5; no clear D. The V and J ends lost 3 bases and 4 bases respectively, with 16 bases between them. The CDR3 sequence is 15 residues long. From germline, CDR1 is SGHRS and CDR2 YFSETQ. CDR3: CASSSGQLRLETQYF. Here the CDR3 DNA reads TGCGCCAGCAGCTCCGGCCAGCTTCGGTTAGAGACCCAGTACTTC. Full variable domain (remainder filled in from reference TRBV5-1 and TRBJ2-5): KAGVTQTPRYLIKTRGQQVTLSCSPISGHRSVSWYQQTPGQGLQFLFEYFSETQRNKGNFPGRFSGRQFSNSRSEMNVSTLELGDSALYLCASSSGQLRLETQYFGPGTRLLVL.

This clone appeared a few times. This chain uses TRBV27 with TRBJ1-5; 7 nucleotides line up with TRBD1. The CDR3 sequence is 15 residues long. V shed 5 bases, J shed 1 base, and the junction held 5 bases outside the gene matches. CDR1 MNHEY and CDR2 SMNVEV come from the germline V gene (reference sequence). CDR3 residues: CASSLQGLSNQPQHF. As DNA, the CDR3 is TGTGCCAGCAGTCTACAGGGGCTAAGCAATCAGCCCCAGCATTTT.

The V gene is TRBV6-4, the J gene TRBJ2-1, with D hard to call. The CDR3 loop spans 11 amino acids. Trimming stripped 2 bases from V and 8 bases from J, with 4 bases between. Germline loops: CDR1 MRHNA, CDR2 SNTAGT. CDR3 region: CASSDGDEQFF. The CDR3 DNA reads TGTGCCAGCAGTGACGGAGATGAGCAGTTCTTC.

The chain combines TRBV9 with TRBJ2-5; unclear D gene. Germline loops: CDR1 SGDLS, CDR2 YYNGEE. CDR3 length: 13 amino acids. V shed 3 bases and J shed 1 base, with 7 bases lying between them. The CDR3 region is CASSADFQETQYF. CDR3 in DNA: TGTGCCAGCAGCGCCGACTTCCAAGAGACCCAGTACTTC.

The CDR3 DNA sequence: TGTGCCAGCAGCAAGGGGCTCCATGCTGAGACCCAGTACTTC. Protein: CASSKGLHAETQYF. The rearrangement links TRBV9 to TRBJ2-5; D is possibly TRBD1 (5 bases). The V gene's germline CDR1 is SGDLS and CDR2 YYNGEE. The V and J ends lost 4 bases and 5 bases respectively, with 15 bases between them. The CDR3 has 14 amino acids.

This sequence joins TRBV15 and TRBJ2-1; a possible D gene is TRBD1 (6 bases). The V end lost 1 base, the J end lost 5 bases, and 9 bases lay between the germline ends. Germline CDR1 is LNHNV and CDR2 is YYDKDF (reference sequence). The CDR3 is made up of 14 amino acids. CDR3 residues: CATSRGTANNEQFF. CDR3 coding DNA: TGTGCCACCAGCAGAGGGACAGCGAACAATGAGCAGTTCTTC.

The chain recombines TRBV18 with TRBJ2-3; D is unresolved. Germline V gene lookup returns CDR1 KGHSH and CDR2 LQKENI. The germline V and J ends were trimmed by 3 bases and 7 bases, with 14 bases remaining between them. The CDR3 contains 14 residues. CDR3 sequence reads: CASSPQEVKNTQYF. CDR3 DNA: TGTGCCAGCTCACCCCAAGAGGTAAAGAATACGCAGTATTTT.

The V call is TRBV25-1, the J call TRBJ2-3; either TRBD1 or TRBD2 may supply D (6 bases each). The germline V and J ends were trimmed by 5 bases and 3 bases, with 15 bases remaining between them. Germline V gives CDR1 MGHDK, CDR2 SYGVNS. The CDR3 spans 15 residues. The CDR3 coding sequence is TGTGCCAGCAGTCGGGGGACACAAAGGACAGATACGCAGTATTTT. Its protein is CASSRGTQRTDTQYF.

The CDR3 DNA follows: TGTGCCAGCAGCTTGGTGCCCAGTGGTGAGCAGTACTTC. Its translation: CASSLVPSGEQYF. This chain connects TRBV5-6 to TRBJ2-7; no reliable D call. The V and J ends lost 0 bases and 7 bases respectively, with 11 bases between them. The CDR3 is 13 residues long. Germline CDR1 is SGHDT and CDR2 is YYEEEE.

This clone was observed a handful of times. This chain uses TRBV4-1 with TRBJ1-5; TRBD1 matches 8 bases. Losses at the gene ends were 3 bases for V and 7 bases for J; bases not matched to a gene: 8. Germline CDR1 is MGHRA and CDR2 is YSYEKL. CDR3 length: 15 amino acids. CDR3 nucleotide sequence: TGCGCCAGCAGCCACCACGGACAGGGCGGACAGCCCCAGCATTTT. This codes for CASSHHGQGGQPQHF.

This rearrangement joins TRBV5-3 to TRBJ1-5; tentatively, D is TRBD1 (6 bases). TRBV5-3 falls under the ORF class, with uncertain function. Trimming cost V 1 base and J 3 bases, with 20 bases left between them. This CDR3 comprises 18 residues. The CDR3 sequence: CARSLMIHMGGYNQPQHF. CDR3 bases: TGTGCCAGAAGCTTGATGATACATATGGGGGGCTACAATCAGCCCCAGCATTTT.